The present T cell receptor (beta chain) was sequenced within a study of T cells in localized non-small cell lung cancer. This clone turned up a few times. Its antigen is currently unknown. Repertoires were generated with immunoSEQ multiplex PCR, while TCRdb's copy carries only in-frame clones and drops some. This sample has more than 100,000 clones; more than 70% occur once, and the top ten carry approximately 1.5%. Findings and caveats of the study: Greater blood T cell density accompanied longer overall survival. Median detection of top 100 tumor clones in adjacent lung was approximately 50 clones.

Trimming took 8 bases from V and 8 from J; bases not matched to a gene: 8. There are 13 residues in the CDR3. The germline CDR1 and CDR2 sequences are MNHEY and SMNVEV (reference sequence). The source of this sequence is a female donor at least 60 years old with stage I lung adenocarcinoma. The sequencing used peripheral blood, collected before any cancer treatment. The V and J genes are TRBV27 and TRBJ2-1; 8 positions agree with TRBD1. The CDR3 protein is CASGDLRGHEQFF. In DNA form, the CDR3 reads TGTGCCAGCGGGGATCTCAGGGGGCATGAGCAGTTCTTC.